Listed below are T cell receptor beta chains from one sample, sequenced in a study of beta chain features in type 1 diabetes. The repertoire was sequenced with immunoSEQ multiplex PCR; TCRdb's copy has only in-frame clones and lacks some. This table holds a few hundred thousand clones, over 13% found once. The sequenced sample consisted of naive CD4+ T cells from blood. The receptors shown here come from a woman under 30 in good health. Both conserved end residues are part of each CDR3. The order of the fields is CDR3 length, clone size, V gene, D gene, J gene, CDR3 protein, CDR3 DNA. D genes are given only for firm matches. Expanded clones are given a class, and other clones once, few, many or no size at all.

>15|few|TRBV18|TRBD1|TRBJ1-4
CASSPPQGVPEKLFF
TGTGCCAGCTCACCGCCACAGGGGGTCCCTGAAAAACTGTTTTTT
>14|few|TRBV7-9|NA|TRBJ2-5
CASSLALREETQYF
TGTGCCAGCAGCTTAGCGCTCAGGGAAGAGACCCAGTACTTC
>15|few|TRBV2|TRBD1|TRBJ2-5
CASSALQGAQETQYF
TGTGCCAGCAGCGCCTTACAGGGGGCCCAAGAGACCCAGTACTTC
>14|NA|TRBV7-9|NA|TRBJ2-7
CASSLEGVSYEQYF
TGTGCCAGCAGCTTAGAGGGGGTATCCTACGAGCAGTACTTC
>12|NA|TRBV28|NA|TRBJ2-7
CASSLGAYEQYF
TGTGCCAGCAGTTTGGGAGCCTACGAGCAGTACTTC
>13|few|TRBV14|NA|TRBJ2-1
CASSHRVGNEQFF
TGTGCCAGCAGCCACAGGGTGGGCAATGAGCAGTTCTTC
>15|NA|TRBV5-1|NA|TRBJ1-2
CASSLSGRIGYGYTF
TGCGCCAGCAGCCTGAGTGGGAGGATAGGCTATGGCTACACCTTC
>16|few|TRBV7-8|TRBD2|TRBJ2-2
CASSLEKRGNTGELFF
TGTGCCAGCAGCTTAGAGAAGCGGGGGAACACCGGGGAGCTGTTTTTT
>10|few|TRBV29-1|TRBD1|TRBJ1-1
CSVADREAFF
TGCAGCGTAGCGGACAGGGAAGCTTTCTTT
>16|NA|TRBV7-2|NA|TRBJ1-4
CASSPRNSYEGGRLFF
TGTGCCAGCAGCCCACGCAATAGTTACGAGGGTGGGAGACTGTTTTTT
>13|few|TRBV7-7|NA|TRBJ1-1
CASSSDRNTEAFF
TGTGCCAGCAGTTCGGACAGGAACACTGAAGCTTTCTTT
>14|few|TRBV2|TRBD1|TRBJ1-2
CASSERQGHYGYTF
TGTGCCAGCAGTGAGAGACAGGGGCACTATGGCTACACCTTC
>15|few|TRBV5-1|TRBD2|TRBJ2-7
CASSLASGSSYEQYF
TGCGCCAGCAGCTTGGCTAGCGGGTCGTCCTACGAGCAGTACTTC
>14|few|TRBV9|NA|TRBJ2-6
CASSPRSGANVLTF
TGTGCCAGCAGCCCCCGCTCTGGGGCCAACGTCCTGACTTTC